Listed below are T cell receptor beta chains from one sample, sequenced in a study of graft-versus-host responses after intestinal transplantation. Sequencing used immunoSEQ multiplex PCR; TCRdb keeps in-frame clones, though not all of them. Of 7,500 to 8,500 clones in the sample, approximately 79% were seen once. The material was ileum tissue, obtained about 67 weeks after intestinal transplant. The source is a human patient who received an intestinal transplant, so some T cells may come from the graft donor. Both conserved end residues are part of each CDR3. D genes are given only for firm matches. The size of a clone is reported for some rows only, either as once, few or many, or as a class for expanded clones.

TRBJ2-7 | TRBV28 | - | TRBD2 | CASSSSGRASFEQYF | TGTGCCAGCAGTTCTAGCGGGAGGGCCAGCTTCGAGCAGTACTTC
TRBJ2-1 | TRBV14 | - | - | CASSPSRTEQKNEQFF | TGTGCCAGCAGCCCCTCCAGGACAGAACAAAAAAATGAGCAGTTCTTC
TRBJ2-1 | TRBV9 | - | - | CASSVGQYNEQFF | TGTGCCAGCAGCGTAGGCCAATACAATGAGCAGTTCTTC
TRBJ1-1 | TRBV6-5 | - | TRBD1 | CASSQTQGITEAFF | TGTGCCAGCAGCCAAACACAGGGGATCACTGAAGCTTTCTTT
TRBJ2-7 | TRBV5-5 | once | - | CASSLELRGFHEQYF | TGTGCCAGCAGCCTTGAACTCCGAGGGTTCCACGAGCAGTACTTC
TRBJ1-1 | TRBV29-1 | - | - | CSVDSYFTEAFF | TGCAGCGTGGACAGTTACTTCACTGAAGCTTTCTTT
TRBJ2-7 | TRBV11-2 | - | TRBD2 | CASSQELAGVHEQYF | TGTGCCAGCAGCCAGGAATTAGCGGGAGTCCACGAGCAGTACTTC
TRBJ2-3 | TRBV23-1 | few | TRBD1 | CASSQTGADTQYF | TGCGCCAGCAGTCAAACAGGGGCAGATACGCAGTATTTT
TRBJ1-3 | TRBV5-8 | once | TRBD1 | CASSTTQGAYGNTIYF | TGTGCCAGCAGCACGACCCAGGGGGCCTATGGAAACACCATATATTTT
TRBJ2-2 | TRBV6-5 | - | - | CASSYTPRQDTGELFF | TGTGCCAGCAGTTACACCCCACGACAGGACACCGGGGAGCTGTTTTTT
TRBJ2-7 | TRBV7-9 | few | - | CASSLVADSSYEQYF | TGTGCCAGCAGCTTAGTTGCGGACAGTTCCTACGAGCAGTACTTC
TRBJ2-4 | TRBV10-3 | - | - | CAISETGNIQYF | TGTGCCATCAGTGAGACAGGGAACATTCAGTACTTC
TRBJ2-7 | TRBV7-9 | - | - | CASSYPGTRLGLNEQYF | TGTGCCAGCAGCTACCCCGGCACCCGACTAGGATTAAACGAGCAGTACTTC
TRBJ2-7 | TRBV6-1 | - | - | CASVTVYEQYF | TGTGCCAGCGTTACGGTTTACGAGCAGTACTTC
TRBJ1-1 | TRBV6-1 | once | TRBD1 | CASSARGTGDTEAFF | TGTGCCAGCAGTGCCCGCGGGACAGGGGACACTGAAGCTTTCTTT
TRBJ2-2 | TRBV6-5 | - | - | CGTQGSPPGELFF | TGTGGTACCCAGGGGTCTCCGCCCGGGGAGCTGTTTTTT
TRBJ1-3 | TRBV9 | - | - | CASSVLAGNTIYF | TGTGCCAGCAGCGTACTCGCTGGAAACACCATATATTTT
TRBJ2-1 | TRBV18 | - | - | CASSPGQNNEQFF | TGTGCCAGCTCACCAGGACAGAACAATGAGCAGTTCTTC
TRBJ1-2 | TRBV28 | - | - | CASSQPQGYRGYTF | TGTGCCAGCAGTCAACCACAGGGTTATCGTGGCTACACCTTC
TRBJ2-1 | TRBV9 | - | - | CASSVGANNEQFF | TGTGCCAGCAGCGTGGGTGCTAACAATGAGCAGTTCTTC
TRBJ1-2 | TRBV19 | - | - | CASSTGHRINYGYTF | TGTGCCAGTAGTACCGGACACAGGATCAACTATGGCTACACCTTC
TRBJ2-1 | TRBV29-1 | - | TRBD2 | CSVLRLAGYPNEQFF | TGCAGCGTACTAAGACTAGCGGGATACCCAAATGAGCAGTTCTTC
TRBJ1-2 | TRBV6-1 | medium-sized | - | CASTEAGTARNGYTF | TGTGCCAGCACGGAAGCCGGGACGGCTAGAAATGGCTACACCTTC
TRBJ2-5 | TRBV19 | - | - | CASSMRRLETQYF | TGTGCCAGTAGTATGCGCCGATTAGAGACCCAGTACTTC
TRBJ2-1 | TRBV28 | - | TRBD2 | CAVRQLAGNNEQFF | TGTGCCGTACGACAGCTAGCGGGGAACAATGAGCAGTTCTTC
TRBJ2-5 | TRBV5-4 | - | TRBD2 | CASSLELAEETQYF | TGTGCCAGCAGCTTGGAACTAGCGGAAGAGACCCAGTACTTC
TRBJ2-1 | TRBV6-4 | - | TRBD2 | CASSEASGSYNEQFF | TGTGCCAGCAGTGAGGCTAGCGGGAGTTATAATGAGCAGTTCTTC
TRBJ2-1 | TRBV5-1 | - | TRBD2 | CASSGLSGSNEQFF | TGCGCCAGCAGCGGTCTCAGCGGGAGCAATGAGCAGTTCTTC
TRBJ2-7 | TRBV6-4 | once | TRBD2 | CASSRGLAGADEQYF | TGTGCCAGCAGCCGGGGACTAGCGGGAGCTGACGAGCAGTACTTC
TRBJ2-5 | TRBV9 | - | - | CASSVRVRETQYF | TGTGCCAGCAGCGTACGAGTGAGAGAGACCCAGTACTTC
TRBJ2-6 | TRBV11-3 | - | TRBD1 | CASSFAQGADGANVLTF | TGTGCCAGCAGCTTCGCACAGGGGGCCGATGGGGCCAACGTCCTGACTTTC
TRBJ2-1 | TRBV4-1 | - | TRBD2 | CASSPSGSIEQFF | TGCGCCAGCAGCCCGAGCGGGAGCATTGAGCAGTTCTTC
TRBJ2-5 | TRBV18 | - | - | CASSPPYPEETQYF | TGTGCCAGCTCACCACCGTATCCCGAAGAGACCCAGTACTTC
TRBJ2-3 | TRBV7-3 | - | - | CASSWGGTDTQYF | TGTGCCAGCAGCTGGGGGGGCACAGATACGCAGTATTTT
TRBJ2-1 | TRBV27 | - | TRBD1 | CASSPRGRNNEQFF | TGTGCCAGCAGTCCCAGGGGGCGGAACAATGAGCAGTTCTTC
TRBJ1-1 | TRBV29-1 | - | - | CSVPGLSKGTEAFF | TGCAGCGTTCCGGGCCTCTCCAAGGGCACTGAAGCTTTCTTT
TRBJ2-3 | TRBV7-9 | few | TRBD1 | CASSPDTGVISDTQYF | TGTGCCAGCAGTCCCGACACAGGGGTGATTTCAGATACGCAGTATTTT
TRBJ2-2 | TRBV19 | once | TRBD1 | CASRTGGNTGELFF | TGTGCCAGCCGGACAGGCGGGAACACCGGGGAGCTGTTTTTT
TRBJ1-4 | TRBV28 | - | TRBD1 | CASSSHGQATNEKLFF | TGTGCCAGCAGTTCTCACGGACAGGCAACTAATGAAAAACTGTTTTTT
TRBJ2-1 | TRBV7-9 | once | - | CASSSGPGDEQFF | TGTGCCAGCAGCTCAGGGCCAGGCGATGAGCAGTTCTTC
TRBJ1-5 | TRBV5-6 | - | - | CASSLLSSNQPQHF | TGTGCCAGCAGCTTGCTGTCTAGCAATCAGCCCCAGCATTTT
TRBJ2-3 | TRBV4-2 | - | TRBD2 | CASSQELAGVSDTQYF | TGTGCCAGCAGCCAAGAACTAGCGGGAGTGTCAGATACGCAGTATTTT
TRBJ1-1 | TRBV7-8 | - | - | CASRAGGGAEAFF | TGTGCCAGCAGGGCGGGGGGGGGCGCTGAAGCTTTCTTT
TRBJ2-7 | TRBV6-6 | - | - | CASSHPGQTYEQYF | TGTGCCAGCAGCCACCCAGGACAGACCTACGAGCAGTACTTC
TRBJ2-7 | TRBV5-1 | few | - | CASSGHYEQYF | TGCGCCAGCAGCGGACACTACGAGCAGTACTTC
TRBJ2-5 | TRBV5-4 | - | TRBD2 | CASSLGLAGETQYF | TGTGCCAGCAGCTTGGGACTAGCCGGGGAGACCCAGTACTTC
TRBJ2-1 | TRBV19 | - | - | CASSIQVGNEQFF | TGTGCCAGTAGTATACAGGTGGGGAATGAGCAGTTCTTC
TRBJ2-5 | TRBV29-1 | - | TRBD2 | CSVAASGSGQETQYF | TGCAGCGTTGCAGCTAGCGGGAGCGGCCAAGAGACCCAGTACTTC
TRBJ1-1 | TRBV10-3 | - | TRBD1 | CAIRDRLDTEAFF | TGTGCCATCAGGGACAGGTTGGACACTGAAGCTTTCTTT
TRBJ2-5 | TRBV5-1 | medium-sized | TRBD1 | CASRQGDPQETQYF | TGCGCCAGTCGACAGGGGGATCCTCAAGAGACCCAGTACTTC
TRBJ2-1 | TRBV6-4 | - | - | CASSGVSGSYNEQFF | TGTGCCAGCAGTGGGGTTAGCGGCTCCTACAATGAGCAGTTCTTC
TRBJ1-1 | TRBV5-4 | once | TRBD1 | CASSFTGTGGLTEAFF | TGTGCCAGCAGCTTTACCGGGACAGGGGGCCTCACTGAAGCTTTCTTT
TRBJ1-3 | TRBV6-6 | few | - | CASSSGSGNTIYF | TGTGCCAGCAGTTCAGGGTCTGGAAACACCATATATTTT
TRBJ1-1 | TRBV7-9 | - | - | CASSEAWVYTEAFF | TGTGCCAGCAGTGAAGCATGGGTTTACACTGAAGCTTTCTTT
TRBJ2-3 | TRBV27 | - | TRBD2 | CASSPGLASFLSDTQYF | TGTGCCAGCAGTCCAGGACTAGCGTCGTTTCTCTCGGATACGCAGTATTTT
TRBJ2-7 | TRBV5-1 | - | - | CASSLNSQAYEQYF | TGCGCCAGCAGCTTAAACTCTCAGGCCTACGAGCAGTACTTC
TRBJ1-2 | TRBV6-6 | - | TRBD1 | CASSYQTGSGYTF | TGTGCCAGCAGTTACCAGACAGGGAGTGGCTACACCTTC
TRBJ2-1 | TRBV28 | - | - | CASRKGPPNEQFF | TGTGCCAGCAGGAAGGGACCCCCCAATGAGCAGTTCTTC
TRBJ1-4 | TRBV5-1 | - | - | CASSLWGTNEKLFF | TGCGCCAGCAGCTTGTGGGGAACTAATGAAAAACTGTTTTTT
TRBJ2-7 | TRBV5-4 | - | TRBD1 | CASSLALITGTGSYEQYF | TGTGCCAGCAGCTTGGCATTGATCACCGGGACAGGCTCCTACGAGCAGTACTTC